This T cell receptor (beta chain) is from a study of T cell responses to AZD1222 COVID-19 vaccine. The CDR3 runs 14 residues. Germline lookup yields CDR1 MNHEY and CDR2 SVGEGT. Trimming stripped 5 bases from V and 2 bases from J, with 12 bases between. Study results and caveats: An increase in Spike-specific TCR breadth and depth was observed after two AZD1222 doses. Sampled repertoires all dated from after the peak T cell response. Vaccine-associated CD4 TCRs ranged over spike, dominating at 160-218 and 743-854. Donors in the cohort were predominantly white British and more often female, and clonal diversity was possibly underestimated.

Comment on this clone: Its antigen is not identified.

TCRdb keeps only in-frame clones here, not all; method: immunoSEQ multiplex PCR. The table shows 170,000 or so clones, with about nine tenths occurring only once. The V call is TRBV6-2 or TRBV6-3, the J call TRBJ2-5; possibly TRBD1 or TRBD2 for D (6 bases each). This TCR was sampled from an adult in good health. Sequencing used peripheral blood, obtained on day 0 of AZD1222 vaccination. The chain's CDR3 is CASSQWGAQETQYF. As DNA, the CDR3 is TGTGCCAGCAGTCAGTGGGGGGCTCAAGAGACCCAGTACTTC.